This T cell receptor (beta chain) was captured by sequencing in a study of response to subunit inactivated influenza vaccine. The study, taken as a whole, reports: Each seasonal influenza vaccination, the authors suggested, recruits few new T cells.

The CDR3 covers 13 residues. V was shortened by 2 bases and J by 6 bases, with 11 bases between the two germline ends. The germline V gene encodes CDR1 MNHNY and CDR2 SVGAGI (reference sequence). Worth noting for this clonotype: Antigen unknown.

TCRdb reprocessed the RT-PCR reads via MiXCR and lists one record per CDR3 protein. The table has almost 600,000 distinct CDR3 sequences, 14% seen once. The starting material was PBMCs from blood, obtained approximately 12 days after vaccination. V gene TRBV6-6 combines with J gene TRBJ2-7, with TRBD1 as a possible D gene (5 bases). The TCR comes from a man aged 45-60 years who received an inactivated influenza vaccine. CDR3 protein: CASSYDDRAEQYF. The CDR3 DNA reads as TGTGCCAGCAGTTACGATGACAGAGCCGAGCAGTACTTC.